This T cell receptor beta chain was sequenced in a study of cytomegalovirus exposure and HLA in healthy donors. Turning to the study itself: Assignment to the Caucasian-associated ancestry cluster applied to around 80% of the 350 to 500 genotyped donors. Whole-study results and caveats: Under in vitro conditions, three CMV-associated chains were confirmed as specific for CMV antigens.

As concerns this clone: Its antigen is undetermined.

60 Vbeta and 13 Jbeta primers were used in PCR. Using immunoSEQ multiplex PCR, the repertoire was profiled, and TCRdb retains in-frame clones only, with some absent. The sample records approximately 220,000 clones, less than 85% being singletons. Germline V gene data show CDR1 as MNHNS and CDR2 as SASEGT. V was shortened by 1 base and J by 4 bases, with 8 bases between the two germline ends. The CDR3 is made up of 14 amino acids. The sequenced sample was PBMCs. The source is a young man in good health and CMV-seronegative. The chain is built from TRBV6-1 and TRBJ1-3; no clear D. In nucleotides, the CDR3 is TGTGCCAGCAGTGAAGGAATCGGGGGAAACACCATATATTTT. Translation: CASSEGIGGNTIYF.